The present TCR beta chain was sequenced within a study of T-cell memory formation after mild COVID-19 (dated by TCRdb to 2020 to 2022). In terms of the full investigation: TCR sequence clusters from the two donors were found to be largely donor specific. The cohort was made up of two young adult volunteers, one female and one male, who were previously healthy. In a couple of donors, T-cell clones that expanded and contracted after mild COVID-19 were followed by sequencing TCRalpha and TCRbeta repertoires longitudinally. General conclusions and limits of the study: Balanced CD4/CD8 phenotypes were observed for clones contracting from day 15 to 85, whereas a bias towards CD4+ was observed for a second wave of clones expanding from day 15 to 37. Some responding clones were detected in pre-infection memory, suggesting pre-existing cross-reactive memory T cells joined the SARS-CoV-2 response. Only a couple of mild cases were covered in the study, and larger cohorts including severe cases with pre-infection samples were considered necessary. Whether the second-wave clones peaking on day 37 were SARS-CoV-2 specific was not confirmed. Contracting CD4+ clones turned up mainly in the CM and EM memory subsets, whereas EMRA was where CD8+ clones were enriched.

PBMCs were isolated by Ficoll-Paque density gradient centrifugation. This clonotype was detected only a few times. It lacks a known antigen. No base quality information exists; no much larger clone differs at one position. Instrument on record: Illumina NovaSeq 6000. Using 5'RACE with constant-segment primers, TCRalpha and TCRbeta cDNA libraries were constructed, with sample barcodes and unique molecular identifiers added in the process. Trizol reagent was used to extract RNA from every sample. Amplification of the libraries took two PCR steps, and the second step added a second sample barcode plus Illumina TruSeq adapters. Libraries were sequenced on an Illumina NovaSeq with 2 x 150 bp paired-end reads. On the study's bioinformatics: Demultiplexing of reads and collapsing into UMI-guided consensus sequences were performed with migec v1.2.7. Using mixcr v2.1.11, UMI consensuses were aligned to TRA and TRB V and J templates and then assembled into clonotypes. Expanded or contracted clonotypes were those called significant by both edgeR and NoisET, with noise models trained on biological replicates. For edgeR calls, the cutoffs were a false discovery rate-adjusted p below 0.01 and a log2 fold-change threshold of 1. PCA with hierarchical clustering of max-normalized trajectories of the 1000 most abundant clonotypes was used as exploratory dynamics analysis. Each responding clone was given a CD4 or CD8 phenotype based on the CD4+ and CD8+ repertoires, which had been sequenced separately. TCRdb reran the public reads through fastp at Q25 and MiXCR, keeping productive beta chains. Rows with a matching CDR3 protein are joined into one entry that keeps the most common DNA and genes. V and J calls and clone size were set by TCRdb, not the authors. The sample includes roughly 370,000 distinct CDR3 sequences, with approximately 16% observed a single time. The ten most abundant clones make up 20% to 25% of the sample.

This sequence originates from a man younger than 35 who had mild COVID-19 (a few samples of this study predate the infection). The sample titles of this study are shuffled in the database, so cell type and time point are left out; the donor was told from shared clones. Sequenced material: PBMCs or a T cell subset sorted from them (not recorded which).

The CDR3: CASSLTTGQLETQYF. The DNA reads as follows: TGCGCCAGCAGCTTGACGACCGGACAGCTTGAGACCCAGTACTTC. The chain is assembled from TRBV5-1 and TRBJ2-5; TRBD1 is a weak D gene call, 6 bases matching. Including cysteine and phenylalanine, the CDR3 has 15 amino acids. Kept here is only the CDR3 DNA, which spans 45 bases and is read in frame from base 1. The junction carries 15 bases between V and J, which are trimmed by 1 base and 5 bases respectively. Looking up the germline V gene yields CDR1 SGHRS and CDR2 YFSETQ.